Here is one T cell receptor (beta chain) with its context. This sample stems from a study of OX40 agonist ivuxolimab in advanced cancers. Study in general: It was ivuxolimab, an agonistic anti-OX40 (CD134) antibody, that patients were treated with.

The V gene end was trimmed by 4 bases and the J gene end by 4 bases; junction bases not matched to a gene: 11. Germline V gene lookup returns CDR1 MDHEN and CDR2 SYDVKM. The CDR3 extends over 16 amino acids. Method: immunoSEQ multiplex PCR; TCRdb's copy keeps in-frame clones and lacks some. The sample records fewer than 100,000 clones, about 94% being singletons. Sample: CD4+ or CD8+ T cells sorted from blood, taken in a trial of the OX40 agonist ivuxolimab. The J gene is TRBJ2-3, the V gene TRBV28, with 7 nucleotides matching TRBD1. The clonotype was recovered from an adult with an advanced solid tumor such as melanoma, head and neck, liver or kidney cancer. Here the CDR3 DNA reads TGTGCCAGCAGTTCCTCCGACAGGGTGGGGGCAGATACGCAGTATTTT. Its translation is CASSSSDRVGADTQYF.